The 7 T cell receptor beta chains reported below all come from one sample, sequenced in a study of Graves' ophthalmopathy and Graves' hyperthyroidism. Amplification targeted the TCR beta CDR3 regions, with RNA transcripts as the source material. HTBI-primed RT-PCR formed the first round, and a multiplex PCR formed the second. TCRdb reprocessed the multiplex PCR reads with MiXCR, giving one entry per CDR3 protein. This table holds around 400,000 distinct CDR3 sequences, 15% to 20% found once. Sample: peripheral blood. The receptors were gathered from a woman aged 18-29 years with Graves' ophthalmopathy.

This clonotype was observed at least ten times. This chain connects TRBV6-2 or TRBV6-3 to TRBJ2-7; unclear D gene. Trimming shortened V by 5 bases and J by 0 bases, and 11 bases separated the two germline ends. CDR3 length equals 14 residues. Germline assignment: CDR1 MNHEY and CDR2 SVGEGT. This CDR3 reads CASSPNSFSYEQYF. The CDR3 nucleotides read TGTGCCAGCAGTCCAAACTCCTTCTCCTACGAGCAGTACTTC.

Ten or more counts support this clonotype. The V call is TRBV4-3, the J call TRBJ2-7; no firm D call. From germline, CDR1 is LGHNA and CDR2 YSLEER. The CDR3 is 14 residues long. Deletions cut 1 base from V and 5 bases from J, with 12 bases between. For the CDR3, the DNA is TGCGCCAGCAGCCAAGGGACCGCGACGGACGAGCAGTACTTC. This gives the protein CASSQGTATDEQYF.

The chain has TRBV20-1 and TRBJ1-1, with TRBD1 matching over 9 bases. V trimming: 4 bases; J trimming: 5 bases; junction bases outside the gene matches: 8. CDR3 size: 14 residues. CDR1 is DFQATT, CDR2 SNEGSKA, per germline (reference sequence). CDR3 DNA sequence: TGCAGTGCTATGCCACAGGGGGCGCGGACTGAAGCTTTCTTT. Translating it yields CSAMPQGARTEAFF.

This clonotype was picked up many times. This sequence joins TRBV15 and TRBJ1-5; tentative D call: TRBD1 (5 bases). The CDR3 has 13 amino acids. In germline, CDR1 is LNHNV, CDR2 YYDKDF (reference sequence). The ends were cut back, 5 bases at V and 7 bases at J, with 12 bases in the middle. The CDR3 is CATSLNWDQPQHF. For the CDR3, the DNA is TGTGCCACCAGCCTTAATTGGGACCAGCCCCAGCATTTT.

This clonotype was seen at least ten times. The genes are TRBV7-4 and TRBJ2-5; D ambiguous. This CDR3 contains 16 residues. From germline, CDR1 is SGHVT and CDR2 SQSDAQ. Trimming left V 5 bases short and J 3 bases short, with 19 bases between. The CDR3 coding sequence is TGTGCCAGCAGCCCCGGGCCTAGGCCTACCAAAGAGACCCAGTACTTC. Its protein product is CASSPGPRPTKETQYF.

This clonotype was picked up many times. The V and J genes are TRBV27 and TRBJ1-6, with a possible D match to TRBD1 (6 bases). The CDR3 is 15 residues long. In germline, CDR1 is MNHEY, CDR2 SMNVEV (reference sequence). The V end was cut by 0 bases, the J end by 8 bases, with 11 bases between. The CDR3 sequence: CASSLSGAGHSPLHF. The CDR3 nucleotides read TGTGCCAGCAGTTTATCGGGGGCAGGGCATTCACCCCTCCACTTT.

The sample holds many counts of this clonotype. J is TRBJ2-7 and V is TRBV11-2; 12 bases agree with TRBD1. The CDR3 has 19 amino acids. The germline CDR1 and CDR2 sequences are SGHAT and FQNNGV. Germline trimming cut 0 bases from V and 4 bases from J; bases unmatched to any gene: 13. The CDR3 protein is CASSLEQSGTGGFGYEQYF. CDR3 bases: TGTGCCAGCAGCTTAGAGCAGTCTGGGACAGGGGGCTTCGGGTACGAGCAGTACTTC.